This entry lists 26 T cell receptor beta chains sequenced from one sample in a study of T cells expressing NK-cell markers. No DNA is given; TCRdb re-called the 5' RACE reads and lists each CDR3 protein once. This sample's clone table lists roughly 380,000 distinct CDR3 sequences. The sequencing input was blood T cells: a sorted CD56 or NKG2C T cell subset, CD4+ or CD8+ T cells, or bulk PBMC T cells (not recorded which). These TCRs come from a man between 18 and 69 years old in good health.

V and J are TRBV2 and TRBJ1-2; TCRdb gives TRBD1 as the D gene, but with no DNA this cannot be confirmed. The CDR3 is 17 amino acids. CDR1 SNHLY and CDR2 FYNNEI come from the germline V gene. Here the CDR3 reads CASSRGRLTLGSYGYTF.

The chain is built from TRBV18 and TRBJ2-1; TCRdb's D call, TRBD1, is unchecked because there is no DNA. The CDR3 extends over 13 amino acids. Germline V gene data show CDR1 as KGHSH and CDR2 as LQKENI. The CDR3 spells CASSLNRVDEQFF.

The rearrangement uses TRBV11-2 and TRBJ2-7; TCRdb selects TRBD1, and the lack of DNA leaves this call unchecked. Germline lookup yields CDR1 SGHAT and CDR2 FQNNGV. CDR3 size: 16 residues. The CDR3 is CASSLEGGPIPYEQYF.

The chain uses TRBV12-3 or TRBV12-4 and TRBJ2-3; as DNA is missing, the TRBD1 call by TCRdb cannot be tested. There are 15 residues in the CDR3. CDR3 sequence: CASRPRTGGTDTQYF.

This sequence joins TRBV18 and TRBJ2-7; no DNA is available, so the TRBD1 call from TCRdb remains unchecked. CDR3 length: 16 residues. Per the germline V gene, CDR1 is KGHSH and CDR2 is LQKENI. The CDR3 reads CASSFDRAKSNYEQYF.

The chain recombines TRBV6-1 with TRBJ1-4; TCRdb returns TRBD1, unconfirmable since there is no DNA. Germline V gene data show CDR1 as MNHNS and CDR2 as SASEGT. This CDR3 has 15 residues. The CDR3 loop reads CASRTPGGENEKLFF.

The rearrangement uses TRBV3-1 and TRBJ1-6. This CDR3 is built from 15 residues. Germline lookup yields CDR1 LGHDT and CDR2 YNNKEL (reference sequence). The chain's CDR3 is CASSPPGGLRSPLHF.

This chain uses TRBV5-1 with TRBJ1-1; TCRdb returns TRBD1, unconfirmable since there is no DNA. Per the germline V gene, CDR1 is SGHRS and CDR2 is YFSETQ. The CDR3 sequence is 13 residues long. The CDR3 is CASSSELGGEAFF.

The rearrangement links TRBV19 to TRBJ1-1; TCRdb names TRBD1, which stays unverified in the absence of DNA. Germline-derived CDR1 and CDR2 are LNHDA and SQIVND (reference sequence). This CDR3 region has 17 residues. This CDR3 reads CASSTFGTGVVHTEAFF. The variable domain in full, completed from reference TRBV19 and TRBJ1-1, reads DGGITQSPKYLFRKEGQNVTLSCEQNLNHDAMYWYRQDPGQGLRLIYYSQIVNDFQKGDIAEGYSVSREKKESFPLTVTSAQKNPTAFYLCASSTFGTGVVHTEAFFGQGTRLTVV.

J is TRBJ1-4 and V is TRBV20-1. The CDR3 has 17 residues. The germline V gene has CDR1 DFQATT and CDR2 SNEGSKA (reference sequence). CDR3 residues: CSARASGSVFSGEKLFF.

The rearrangement links TRBV12-3 or TRBV12-4 to TRBJ1-5; TCRdb's D call of TRBD1 is untestable without DNA. This CDR3 contains 15 residues. This CDR3 reads CASSLSRQVNQPQHF.

The gene calls are TRBV20-1 and TRBJ2-5; TCRdb names TRBD1, which stays unverified in the absence of DNA. The CDR3 loop spans 16 amino acids. Germline V gene sequence: CDR1 DFQATT, CDR2 SNEGSKA (reference sequence). The CDR3: CSVSGGWRGLQETQYF.

This chain links TRBV6-2 or TRBV6-3 with TRBJ2-7; the D call from TCRdb, TRBD2, cannot be confirmed without DNA. The CDR3 spans 14 residues. Germline V CDR1 and CDR2: MNHEY, SVGEGT. CDR3 sequence: CASIRTSGSYEQYF.

The chain is built from TRBV28 and TRBJ2-6; as DNA is missing, the TRBD1 call by TCRdb cannot be tested. CDR1 is MDHEN, CDR2 SYDVKM, per germline. CDR3 size: 17 residues. CDR3 protein: CASSLMTQPGGANVLTF.

CDR3 region: CASSPGQGGDTQYF. The rearrangement uses TRBV6-2 or TRBV6-3 and TRBJ2-3; TCRdb outputs TRBD1, but without DNA this stays unchecked. From germline, CDR1 is MNHEY and CDR2 SVGEGT. The CDR3 totals 14 residues.

The chain joins TRBV20-1 to TRBJ1-1; there is no DNA to check the TCRdb D call of TRBD1. This CDR3 has 15 amino acids. Per germline, CDR1 DFQATT and CDR2 SNEGSKA (reference sequence). The CDR3 sequence: CSARNAGVSGTEAFF.

V gene TRBV5-4 combines with J gene TRBJ2-5; TCRdb's D call, TRBD1, is unchecked because there is no DNA. The CDR3 totals 15 residues. CDR1 is SGHNT, CDR2 YYREEE, per germline (reference sequence). The CDR3 sequence: CASSLVIDRGETQYF.

The genes are TRBV7-3 and TRBJ2-7; TCRdb proposes TRBD1, but this gene call is untestable without DNA. From germline, CDR1 is SGHTA and CDR2 FQGTGA. The CDR3 spans 13 residues. CDR3 region: CASSNIGGGEQYF.

This chain uses TRBV7-8 with TRBJ1-2; no DNA is available, so the TRBD1 call from TCRdb remains unchecked. CDR1 and CDR2 (germline): SGHVS, FQNEAQ. CDR3 length: 16 amino acids. CDR3 region: CASSQDRTNTNYGYTF. Looking up the rest from reference TRBV7-8 and TRBJ1-2 gives the full variable domain: GAGVSQSPRYKVAKRGQDVALRCDPISGHVSLFWYQQALGQGPEFLTYFQNEAQLDKSGLPSDRFFAERPEGSVSTLKIQRTQQEDSAVYLCASSQDRTNTNYGYTFGSGTRLTVV.

This rearrangement joins TRBV7-9 to TRBJ2-1; TCRdb designates TRBD2, a call that cannot be tested without DNA. The V gene's germline CDR1 is SEHNR and CDR2 FQNEAQ (reference sequence). The CDR3 covers 16 residues. CDR3 protein: CASSPAWASGGNEQFF.

V is TRBV7-6 and J is TRBJ2-1. Germline V gene lookup returns CDR1 SGHVS and CDR2 FNYEAQ. The CDR3 is 12 residues long. The CDR3: CASSFGWNEQFF.

The rearrangement links TRBV6-1 to TRBJ1-1. CDR1 is MNHNS and CDR2 is SASEGT in the germline V gene. This CDR3 spans 14 amino acids. CDR3 amino acids: CASSQEGSYTEAFF.

This chain joins TRBV29-1 and TRBJ1-3. The CDR3 contains 13 residues. CDR1 SQVTM and CDR2 ANQGSEA come from the germline V gene. The CDR3 loop reads CSVVTSSGNTIYF.

The rearrangement joins TRBV4-2 to TRBJ2-1; lacking DNA, the TRBD2 call made by TCRdb goes unchecked. This CDR3 region has 16 residues. Germline V lookup: CDR1 LGHNA, CDR2 YNFKEQ. CDR3 region: CASSLKLAGGNNEQFF.

This chain joins TRBV5-1 and TRBJ2-5. Germline values: CDR1 SGHRS, CDR2 YFSETQ. The CDR3 is 14 residues long. The CDR3 spells CASSRKSRAETQYF. Variable domain in full (rest from reference TRBV5-1 and TRBJ2-5): KAGVTQTPRYLIKTRGQQVTLSCSPISGHRSVSWYQQTPGQGLQFLFEYFSETQRNKGNFPGRFSGRQFSNSRSEMNVSTLELGDSALYLCASSRKSRAETQYFGPGTRLLVL.

The chain couples TRBV20-1 to TRBJ2-1; the TRBD1 assignment by TCRdb is unverifiable without DNA. From germline, CDR1 is DFQATT and CDR2 SNEGSKA (reference sequence). The CDR3 is 13 residues long. CDR3 in amino acids: CSARDWGVGEQFF.